The 20 T cell receptor beta chains presented below share a single source sample, sequenced in a study of OX40 agonist ivuxolimab in advanced cancers. The protocol was immunoSEQ multiplex PCR, while the TCRdb copy is restricted to in-frame clones and leaves out a portion. Found here are tens of thousands of clones, roughly 80% of them singletons; the top ten hold 20% to 25%. The sequenced sample was CD4+ or CD8+ T cells sorted from blood, obtained in a trial of the OX40 agonist ivuxolimab. Every receptor here comes from an adult with an advanced solid tumor such as melanoma, head and neck, liver or kidney cancer.

The genes are TRBV19 and TRBJ2-7; no reliable D call. This CDR3 is 14 amino acids long. CDR1 is LNHDA, CDR2 SQIVND, per germline (reference sequence). Deletions cut 3 bases from V and 2 bases from J, with 11 bases between. In DNA, the CDR3 is TGTGCCAGTAGTATTGGAGACGCAGCCTACGAGCAGTACTTC. It encodes CASSIGDAAYEQYF.

The CDR3: CASSLVVGGVEQFF. The CDR3 DNA follows: TGCGCCAGCAGCTTGGTTGTTGGAGGTGTTGAGCAGTTCTTC. The chain joins TRBV5-1 to TRBJ2-1, with D possibly matching TRBD2 (5 bases). Germline CDR1 SGHRS, CDR2 YFSETQ. The CDR3 runs 14 residues. Trimming cost V 0 bases and J 9 bases, with 13 bases left between them.

The chain employs TRBV11-3 and TRBJ2-1; D is ambiguous. Trimming removed 5 bases at V and 0 bases at J, with 11 bases between. This CDR3 contains 15 residues. The germline V gene has CDR1 SGHNT and CDR2 YENEEA. CDR3 loop: CASSKTESSYNEQFF. The CDR3, as DNA: TGTGCCAGCAGCAAAACGGAGAGCTCCTACAATGAGCAGTTCTTC.

This chain connects TRBV29-1 to TRBJ2-5; 8 nucleotides line up with TRBD1. V lost 3 bases to trimming and J lost 7 bases; unmatched junction nucleotides: 10. CDR3 length: 14 amino acids. Germline assignment: CDR1 SQVTM and CDR2 ANQGSEA. The CDR3: CSVETGDHFGTQYF. For the CDR3, the DNA is TGCAGCGTTGAGACAGGGGACCATTTCGGGACCCAGTACTTC.

As to this clone: Other nucleotide sequences in the sample specify the same CDR3. This sequence joins TRBV9 and TRBJ2-7; D uncertain. CDR3 length equals 14 residues. Trimming left V 0 bases short and J 3 bases short, with 10 bases between. Germline assignment: CDR1 SGDLS and CDR2 YYNGEE. CDR3 bases: TGTGCCAGCAGCGTAGCAGGAGAAGGCTACGAGCAGTACTTC. Its protein is CASSVAGEGYEQYF. Full variable domain (rest looked up from reference TRBV9 and TRBJ2-7): DSGVTQTPKHLITATGQRVTLRCSPRSGDLSVYWYQQSLDQGLQFLIQYYNGEERAKGNILERFSAQQFPDLHSELNLSSLELGDSALYFCASSVAGEGYEQYFGPGTRLTVT.

By its share, this clone is medium-sized. This chain joins TRBV7-9 and TRBJ2-7, with TRBD1 identical over 7 bases. CDR3 length: 13 residues. The junction had 1 base not matched to a gene; V was cut back by 4 bases and J by 1 base. Germline V lookup: CDR1 SEHNR, CDR2 FQNEAQ (reference sequence). In DNA form, the CDR3 reads TGTGCCAGCAGCTCGGGACAGTCCTACGAGCAGTACTTC. Translation: CASSSGQSYEQYF.

This clone has just one count. The chain is built from TRBV4-1 and TRBJ2-7, with TRBD1 as a possible D gene (5 bases). Looked up from germline, CDR1 is MGHRA and CDR2 is YSYEKL. Trimming took off 1 base at V and 1 base at J, with 8 bases between the two ends. The CDR3 is made up of 14 amino acids. The CDR3 spells CASSQVQDSYEQYF. CDR3 sequence (DNA): TGCGCCAGCAGCCAAGTACAGGATTCCTACGAGCAGTACTTC.

V usage is TRBV2 and J usage is TRBJ1-5; D remains ambiguous. The CDR3 is made up of 15 amino acids. CDR1 SNHLY and CDR2 FYNNEI come from the germline V gene. V was cut by 4 bases and J by 1 base, with 11 bases left in between. DNA of the CDR3: TGTGCCAGCAGTGGACACCGAGACAGCAATCAGCCCCAGCATTTT. Its translation: CASSGHRDSNQPQHF.

V and J are TRBV4-1 and TRBJ2-1; TRBD1 matches at 9 bases. This CDR3 has 15 residues. Germline V gene lookup returns CDR1 MGHRA and CDR2 YSYEKL. The J segment lost 3 bases and the V segment lost 4 bases, leaving 4 bases of the junction unmatched. CDR3 DNA: TGCGCCAGCAGCCGCCCGGGACAGGGCTACAATGAGCAGTTCTTC. The encoded protein is CASSRPGQGYNEQFF.

The genes are TRBV19 and TRBJ2-1, with 14 bases matching TRBD2. J gave up 7 bases and V 4 bases, and 3 bases lay outside the gene matches. The germline V gene encodes CDR1 LNHDA and CDR2 SQIVND (reference sequence). The CDR3 consists of 15 residues. The CDR3 bases are TGTGCCAGTAGTACCCGGACTAGCGGGGGGAATGAGCAGTTCTTC. Translation: CASSTRTSGGNEQFF.

The rearrangement joins TRBV6-6 to TRBJ2-1; 8 bases are shared with TRBD2. CDR1 and CDR2 (germline): MNHNY, SVGAGI (reference sequence). Trimming took 10 bases from V and 5 from J; bases not matched to a gene: 7. The CDR3 runs 13 residues. CDR3 loop: CAIGGASDNEQFF. CDR3 DNA sequence: TGTGCCATCGGGGGGGCCAGCGACAATGAGCAGTTCTTC.

The chain has TRBV13 and TRBJ1-5; D unresolved. Germline CDR1 reads PRHDT; CDR2 reads FYEKMQ (reference sequence). This CDR3 has 13 amino acids. V gave up 4 bases and J gave up 1 base, with 5 bases separating them. For the CDR3, the DNA is TGTGCCAGCAGCTATGGCAGCAATCAGCCCCAGCATTTT. This translates into CASSYGSNQPQHF.

The chain recombines TRBV27 with TRBJ2-3; possible D gene TRBD2, 6 bases. This CDR3 has 13 residues. V lost 5 bases, J lost 4 bases, and 10 bases lay in between. The germline CDR1 and CDR2 sequences are MNHEY and SMNVEV (reference sequence). CDR3 residues: CASSPGVADTQYF. CDR3 coding DNA: TGTGCCAGCAGTCCGGGAGTCGCAGATACGCAGTATTTT.

The chain combines TRBV7-6 with TRBJ2-5, with TRBD1 as a possible D gene (5 bases). V lost 1 base and J lost 5, with 17 bases in between. The CDR3 consists of 16 residues. CDR1 is SGHVS, CDR2 FNYEAQ, per germline. The CDR3 bases are TGTGCCAGCAGCTTAGAGCAGGGAAGGTTAGGGGAGACCCAGTACTTC. Its translation is CASSLEQGRLGETQYF. Supplemented by reference TRBV7-6 and TRBJ2-5, the full variable domain reads GAGVSQSPRYKVTKRGQDVALRCDPISGHVSLYWYRQALGQGPEFLTYFNYEAQQDKSGLPNDRFSAERPEGSISTLTIQRTEQRDSAMYRCASSLEQGRLGETQYFGPGTRLLVL.

CDR3 in DNA: TGCGCCAGCAGCCAAGAAGGGGGACTTGTGGATTCACCCCTCCACTTT. Translated, it gives CASSQEGGLVDSPLHF. The chain couples TRBV4-1 to TRBJ1-6, with TRBD1 as a possible D gene (6 bases). Germline CDR1 MGHRA, CDR2 YSYEKL. The CDR3 has 16 residues. Trimming removed 0 bases from V and 8 bases from J, with 14 bases in between.

This chain links TRBV7-9 with TRBJ1-3, with D possibly TRBD1 on 5 matching bases. This CDR3 contains 15 residues. V lost 0 bases and J 4 bases, leaving 10 bases between the germline ends. Germline loops: CDR1 SEHNR, CDR2 FQNEAQ (reference sequence). DNA of the CDR3: TGTGCCAGCAGCTTAGCGCAGGGCCTCGGAAACACCATATATTTT. Translated: CASSLAQGLGNTIYF.

This clone was seen a handful of times. The chain couples TRBV28 to TRBJ1-3; D not resolved. The V gene lost 6 bases and the J gene lost 0 bases, with 6 bases spanning the gap. The CDR3 consists of 13 residues. Germline CDR1 is MDHEN and CDR2 is SYDVKM. The CDR3 is CASRGYSGNTIYF. The CDR3 DNA follows: TGTGCCAGCAGGGGGTACTCTGGAAACACCATATATTTT. Full variable domain (outside the CDR3, taken from reference TRBV28 and TRBJ1-3): DVKVTQSSRYLVKRTGEKVFLECVQDMDHENMFWYRQDPGLGLRLIYFSYDVKMKEKGDIPEGYSVSREKKERFSLILESASTNQTSMYLCASRGYSGNTIYFGEGSWLTVV.

This sequence joins TRBV9 and TRBJ1-1, with 7 nucleotides matching TRBD1. Trimming took 4 bases from V and 3 from J; bases not matched to a gene: 6. Per germline, CDR1 SGDLS and CDR2 YYNGEE. This CDR3 is built from 14 residues. The CDR3 DNA reads as TGTGCCAGCAGCCCCGAGGGACAGCACACTGAAGCTTTCTTT. The encoded protein is CASSPEGQHTEAFF.

This clone was seen a handful of times. The genes are TRBV5-1 and TRBJ2-3, with TRBD1 matching over 10 bases. CDR1 is SGHRS, CDR2 YFSETQ, per germline. V gave up 6 bases and J gave up 5 bases; unmatched junction bases: 12. The CDR3 runs to 16 residues. The CDR3 DNA sequence: TGCGCCAGCACCCAGACAGGGGGCCTCGGTGGAGATACGCAGTATTTT. Its protein product is CASTQTGGLGGDTQYF.

The chain combines TRBV7-6 with TRBJ1-1; D is perhaps TRBD1 (5 bases). This CDR3 comprises 16 residues. Trimming stripped 1 base from V and 5 bases from J, with 17 bases between. Looked up from germline, CDR1 is SGHVS and CDR2 is FNYEAQ. The CDR3 here is CASSLEPRQGGTEAFF. CDR3 sequence (DNA): TGTGCCAGCAGCTTAGAGCCGCGGCAGGGTGGGACTGAAGCTTTCTTT.